This T cell receptor beta chain was profiled in a study of memory CD4+ T cells and cytomegalovirus serostatus. Whole-study context: Healthy Belgian adult donors included 9 or 10 CMV-positive and approximately 25 CMV-negative people. Study conclusions and caveats: Median bootstrapped AUC for CMV status was approximately 0.96 originally, about 0.9 US-trained.

The V and J ends lost 6 bases and 6 bases respectively, with 8 bases between them. The germline V gene encodes CDR1 KGHSH and CDR2 LQKENI. The CDR3 is 11 residues long. With respect to this clone: Antigen specificity is unknown.

Single viable CD3+CD4+CD8-CD45RO+ cells were sorted as the memory CD4+ T cells. Serum IgG to CMV pp150, pp28, p38 and p52 defined serostatus. Positive selection with CD4 microbeads enriched total CD4+ T cells. Here immunoSEQ multiplex PCR was the method, and the copy in TCRdb shows in-frame clones only, minus some. The sample contains approximately 61,000 clones, around 80% of which appear only once. The chain joins TRBV18 to TRBJ1-1; D unclear. Sequenced sample: memory CD4+ T cells from blood. This receptor was obtained from an adult in good health and CMV-seronegative. Some clones in this sample may be carry-over from other donors' samples. CDR3 in amino acids: CASSLGSEAFF. The CDR3 nucleotides read TGTGCCAGCTCTCTTGGGTCTGAAGCTTTCTTT.